The entry below describes one T cell receptor beta chain. The antigen is not known. The PCR had 60 Vbeta and 13 Jbeta primers. The assay was immunoSEQ multiplex PCR, and TCRdb's table has in-frame clones only and misses some. This specimen shows over 100,000 clones; the ten leading clones hold about 6.8%. This entry comes from a study of cytomegalovirus exposure and HLA in healthy donors. On the study more broadly: Of all 400 or so donors who were genotyped, about 80% belonged to the Caucasian-associated ancestry cluster. Study-level findings and limits: HLA allele associations emerged for 15,000 to 20,000 TCR beta sequences in a later analysis, at 0.05 false discovery rate. Several top significant clusters appeared, in a later analysis, to be linked to common viral pathogens. It was shown in a later analysis that HLA-associated TCR beta chains were more clonally expanded than other, equally common chains.

Sequencing used PBMCs. This TCR was sampled from a man aged 40-55 years in good health and CMV-seropositive.

CDR3 residues: CASSYSGQLSSYEQYF. The CDR3 region has the DNA TGTGCCAGCAGTTACTCGGGACAGTTGAGCTCCTACGAGCAGTACTTC. The V call is TRBV6-5, the J call TRBJ2-7, with TRBD1 identical over 7 bases. J lost 0 bases, V lost 0 bases, and 5 bases had no gene match. From germline, CDR1 is MNHEY and CDR2 SVGAGI. The CDR3 length is 16 residues.